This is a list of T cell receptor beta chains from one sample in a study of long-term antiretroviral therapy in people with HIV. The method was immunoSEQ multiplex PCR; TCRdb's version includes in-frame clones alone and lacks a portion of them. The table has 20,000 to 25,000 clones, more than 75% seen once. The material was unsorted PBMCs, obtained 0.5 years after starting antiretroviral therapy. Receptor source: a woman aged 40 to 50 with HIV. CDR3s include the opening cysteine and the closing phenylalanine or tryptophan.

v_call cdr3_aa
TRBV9 CASSVGGSAPYEQYF
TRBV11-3 CASSQDRNNNEQFF
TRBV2 CARQRDRARFF
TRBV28 CASSLIVRGWGEKLFF
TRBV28 CASSPPGAGQPQHF
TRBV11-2 CASSLALRGPSSYEQYF
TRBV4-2 CASSQARGTDTQYF
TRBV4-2 CASSQEVTGAGGYTF
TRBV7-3 CASSGGPKETQYF
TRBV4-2 CASSPGTGNEKLFF
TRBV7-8 CASSLRVGDTEAFF
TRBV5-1 CASSPDRGRNSPLHF
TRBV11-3 CASSFGGSRNTEAFF
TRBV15 CATSRDLGVNEKLFF
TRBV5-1 CASSPGSQQETQYF
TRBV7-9 CASSPNLWQDTDTQYF
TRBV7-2 CASSRARSDRRGQYF
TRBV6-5 CASSPPGPGAFF
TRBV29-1 CSVEDGESSYNEQFF
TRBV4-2 CASSQVSGGSDEQYF
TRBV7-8 CASSSPLVPPLNEQFF
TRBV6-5 CASSAGQGVREKLFF
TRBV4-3 CASSQDLGRPEGYTF
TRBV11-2 CASSLGDRDNEKLFF
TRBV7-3 CASSLIGRVDAEAFF
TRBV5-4 CAWGIGLDTEAFF
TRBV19 CASSSRTGNRGAEAFF
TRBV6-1 CASREGLSGSYGYTF
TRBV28 CASTVRKGVEDGYTF
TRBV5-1 CASSLGGAAKNIQYF
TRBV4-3 CASSQDRRIGNSPLHF
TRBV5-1 CASSLGGEGSPLHF
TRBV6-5 CASSYSGRSELFF
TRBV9 CASSAGTANYGYTF
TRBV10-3 CAISEGGAQTQYF
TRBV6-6 CASSYSGTSGAYEQYF